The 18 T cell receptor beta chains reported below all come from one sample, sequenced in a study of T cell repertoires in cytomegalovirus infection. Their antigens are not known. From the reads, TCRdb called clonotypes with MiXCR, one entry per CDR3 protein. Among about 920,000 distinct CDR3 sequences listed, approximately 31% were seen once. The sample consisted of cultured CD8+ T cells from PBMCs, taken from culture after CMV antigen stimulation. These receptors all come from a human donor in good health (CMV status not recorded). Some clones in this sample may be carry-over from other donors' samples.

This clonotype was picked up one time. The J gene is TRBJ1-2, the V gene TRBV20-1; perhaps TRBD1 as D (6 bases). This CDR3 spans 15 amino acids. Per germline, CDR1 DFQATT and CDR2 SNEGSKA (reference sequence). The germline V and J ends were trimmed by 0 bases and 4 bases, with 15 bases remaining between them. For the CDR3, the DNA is TGCAGTGCTAGAGATCCTGCAGGGGTGGGCTATGGCTACACCTTC. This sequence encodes CSARDPAGVGYGYTF.

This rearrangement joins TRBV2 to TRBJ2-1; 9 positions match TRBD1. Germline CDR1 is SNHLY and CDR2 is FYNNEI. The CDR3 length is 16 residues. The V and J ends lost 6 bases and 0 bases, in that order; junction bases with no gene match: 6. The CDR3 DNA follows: TGTGCCAGCAGGTGGGACAGGGAAAGCTCCTACAATGAGCAGTTCTTC. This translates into CASRWDRESSYNEQFF.

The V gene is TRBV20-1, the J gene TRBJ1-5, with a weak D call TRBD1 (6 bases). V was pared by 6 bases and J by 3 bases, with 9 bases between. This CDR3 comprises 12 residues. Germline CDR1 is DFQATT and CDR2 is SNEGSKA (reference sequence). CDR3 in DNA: TGCAGTGCGAGGGACACCAATCAGCCCCAGCATTTT. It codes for CSARDTNQPQHF.

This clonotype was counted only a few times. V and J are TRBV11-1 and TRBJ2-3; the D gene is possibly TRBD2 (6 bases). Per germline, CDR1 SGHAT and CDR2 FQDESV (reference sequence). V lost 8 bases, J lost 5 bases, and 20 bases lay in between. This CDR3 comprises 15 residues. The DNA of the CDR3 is TGTGCCAGCCGCGGGAAGGAGGGCCCCGGAGATACGCAGTATTTT. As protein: CASRGKEGPGDTQYF.

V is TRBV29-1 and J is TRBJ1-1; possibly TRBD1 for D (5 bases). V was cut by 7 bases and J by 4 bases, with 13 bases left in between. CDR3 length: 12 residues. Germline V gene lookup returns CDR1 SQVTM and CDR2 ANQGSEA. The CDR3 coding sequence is TGCAGCGGTGGAGAGGGGTTCACTGAAGCTTTCTTT. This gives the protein CSGGEGFTEAFF.

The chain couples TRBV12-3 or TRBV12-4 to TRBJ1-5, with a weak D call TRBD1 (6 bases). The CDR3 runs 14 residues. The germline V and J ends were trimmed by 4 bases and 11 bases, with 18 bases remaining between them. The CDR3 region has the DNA TGTGCCAGCAGTTACCAGGGGAGTAAAGGGTCCCAGCATTTT. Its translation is CASSYQGSKGSQHF.

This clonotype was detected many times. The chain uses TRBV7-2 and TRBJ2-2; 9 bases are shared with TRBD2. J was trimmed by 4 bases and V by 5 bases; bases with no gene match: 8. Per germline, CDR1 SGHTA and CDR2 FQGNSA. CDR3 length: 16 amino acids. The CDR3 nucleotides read TGTGCCAGCAGCCATATAGCGGGGGAATTCACCGGGGAGCTGTTTTTT. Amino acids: CASSHIAGEFTGELFF.

The CDR3 DNA is TGTGCCAGCAGTTACTTGAGGACAGTCAATAATTCACCCCTCCACTTT. It yields the protein CASSYLRTVNNSPLHF. This chain joins TRBV6-2 or TRBV6-3 and TRBJ1-6; TRBD1 is a possible D gene (6 bases). The length of the CDR3 is 16 residues. Trimming removed 1 base from V and 5 bases from J, with 12 bases in between. CDR1 and CDR2 from the germline V gene are MNHEY and SVGEGT.

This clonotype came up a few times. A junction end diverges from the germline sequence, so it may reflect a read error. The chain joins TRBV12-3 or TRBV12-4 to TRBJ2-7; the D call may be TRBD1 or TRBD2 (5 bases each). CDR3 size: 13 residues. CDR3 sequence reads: CASSSSPMGPMGF. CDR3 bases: TGTGCCAGCAGTTCTAGCCCGATGGGGCCTATGGGTTTC.

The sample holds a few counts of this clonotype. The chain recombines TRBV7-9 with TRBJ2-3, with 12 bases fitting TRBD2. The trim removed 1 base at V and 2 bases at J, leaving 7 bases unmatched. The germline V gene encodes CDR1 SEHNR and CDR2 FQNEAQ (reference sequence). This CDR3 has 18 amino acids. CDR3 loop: CASSLVARLAGDTDTQYF. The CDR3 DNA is TGTGCCAGCAGCTTAGTAGCCCGACTAGCGGGGGACACAGATACGCAGTATTTT. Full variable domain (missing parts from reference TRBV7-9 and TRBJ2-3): DTGVSQNPRHKITKRGQNVTFRCDPISEHNRLYWYRQTLGQGPEFLTYFQNEAQLEKSRLLSDRFSAERPKGSFSTLEIQRTEQGDSAMYLCASSLVARLAGDTDTQYFGPGTRLTVL.

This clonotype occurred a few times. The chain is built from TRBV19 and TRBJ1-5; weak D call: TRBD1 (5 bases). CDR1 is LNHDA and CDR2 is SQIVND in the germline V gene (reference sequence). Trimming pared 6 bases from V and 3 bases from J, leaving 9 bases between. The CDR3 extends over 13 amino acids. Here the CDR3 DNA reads TGTGCCAGTAGAGGCAGGGTCAATCAGCCCCAGCATTTT. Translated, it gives CASRGRVNQPQHF.

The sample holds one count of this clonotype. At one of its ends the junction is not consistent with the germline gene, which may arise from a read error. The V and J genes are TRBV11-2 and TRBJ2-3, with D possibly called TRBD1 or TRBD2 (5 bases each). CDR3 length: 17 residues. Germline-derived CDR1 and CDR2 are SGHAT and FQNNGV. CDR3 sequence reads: CTSSPGTGGLSTDTQYF. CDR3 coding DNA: TGTACCAGCAGCCCGGGGACGGGTGGGCTTAGCACAGATACGCAGTATTTT.

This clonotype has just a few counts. The CDR3 is CASSVLRGGHTYGYTF. Here the CDR3 DNA reads TGTGCCAGCAGCGTCCTTCGGGGGGGCCACACCTATGGCTACACCTTC. The chain links TRBV7-6 to TRBJ1-2, with D perhaps TRBD1 (6 bases). The length of the CDR3 is 16 residues. Trimming shortened V by 5 bases and J by 4 bases, and 20 bases separated the two germline ends. Germline CDR1 reads SGHVS; CDR2 reads FNYEAQ.

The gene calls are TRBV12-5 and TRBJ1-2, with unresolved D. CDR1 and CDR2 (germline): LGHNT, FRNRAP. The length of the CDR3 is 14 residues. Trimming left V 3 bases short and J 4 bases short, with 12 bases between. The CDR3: CASGFDLRGYGYTF. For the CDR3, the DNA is TGTGCTAGTGGTTTCGACCTACGCGGCTATGGCTACACCTTC.

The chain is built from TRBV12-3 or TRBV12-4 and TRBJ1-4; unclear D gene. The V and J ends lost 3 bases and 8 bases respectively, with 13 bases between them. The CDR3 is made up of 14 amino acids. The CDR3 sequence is CASSLETGREKLFF. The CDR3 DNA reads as TGTGCCAGCAGTTTGGAAACGGGTAGGGAAAAACTGTTTTTT.

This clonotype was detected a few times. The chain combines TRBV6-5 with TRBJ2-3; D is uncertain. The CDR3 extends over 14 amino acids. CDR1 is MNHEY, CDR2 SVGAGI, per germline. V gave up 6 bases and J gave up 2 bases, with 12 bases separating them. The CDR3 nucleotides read TGTGCCAGCAGGAGATACCTCGCCACAGATACGCAGTATTTT. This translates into CASRRYLATDTQYF.

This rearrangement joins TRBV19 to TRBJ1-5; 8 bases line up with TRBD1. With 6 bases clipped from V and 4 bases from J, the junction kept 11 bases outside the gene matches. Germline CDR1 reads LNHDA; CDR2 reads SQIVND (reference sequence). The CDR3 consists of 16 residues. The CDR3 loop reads CASRGLGQGANQPQHF. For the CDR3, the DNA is TGTGCCAGTAGAGGCCTTGGGCAGGGGGCGAATCAGCCCCAGCATTTT.

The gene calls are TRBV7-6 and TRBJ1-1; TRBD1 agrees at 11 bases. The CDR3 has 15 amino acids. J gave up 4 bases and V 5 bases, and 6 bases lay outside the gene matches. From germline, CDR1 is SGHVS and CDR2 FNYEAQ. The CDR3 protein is CASSPGQGAFTEAFF. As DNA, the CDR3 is TGTGCCAGCAGCCCCGGACAGGGGGCGTTCACTGAAGCTTTCTTT.